This T cell receptor (beta chain) derives from a study of blood T cell repertoires in COVID-19. In the study overall: Donors in the United States, Italy and Spain gave samples during acute or convalescent COVID-19. Sample material is recorded as cDNA or gDNA derived from T cells, B-cell-depleted T cells, or PBMCs.

In the original analysis: Counts of nucleated cells, estimated from reference gene primer amplification, were obtained. Data came from immunoSEQ multiplex PCR; TCRdb stores just in-frame clones and leaves some out. V and J calls and clone size follow that table, whereas D and trimming were derived from the DNA. The sample carries over 120,000 clones, approximately 80% recorded once. The germline CDR1 and CDR2 sequences are LNHNV and YYDKDF (reference sequence). Trimming took off 0 bases at V and 4 bases at J, with 12 bases between the two ends. This CDR3 region has 15 residues. The receptor was derived from a human donor in a cohort sampled during active COVID-19. The genes are TRBV15 and TRBJ1-1; D call uncertain. Sequenced material: peripheral blood. The CDR3 region has the DNA TGTGCCACCAGCAGAGATTTGGAATTAGCCACTGAAGCTTTCTTT. Protein product: CATSRDLELATEAFF.